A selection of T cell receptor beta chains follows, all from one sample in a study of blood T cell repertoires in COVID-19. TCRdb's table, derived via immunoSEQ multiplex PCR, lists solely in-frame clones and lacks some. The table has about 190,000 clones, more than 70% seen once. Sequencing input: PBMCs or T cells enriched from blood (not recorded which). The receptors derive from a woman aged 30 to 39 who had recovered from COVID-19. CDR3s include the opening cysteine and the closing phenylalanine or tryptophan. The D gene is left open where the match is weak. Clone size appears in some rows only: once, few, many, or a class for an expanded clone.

CDR3 protein: CATSRDRQGTGNTIYF; CDR3 DNA: TGTGCCACCAGCAGAGATAGACAGGGTACTGGAAACACCATATATTTT; J gene: TRBJ1-3; V gene: TRBV15; CDR3 length: 16; clone size: -; D gene: TRBD1
CDR3 protein: CASTPLGLAGNNEQFF; CDR3 DNA: TGTGCCAGCACGCCCTTGGGACTAGCGGGGAACAATGAGCAGTTCTTC; J gene: TRBJ2-1; V gene: TRBV6-6; CDR3 length: 16; clone size: once; D gene: TRBD2
CDR3 protein: CASSSGTSGSIYEQYF; CDR3 DNA: TGTGCCAGCAGTTCTGGGACTAGCGGGAGTATATACGAGCAGTACTTC; J gene: TRBJ2-7; V gene: TRBV28; CDR3 length: 16; clone size: -; D gene: TRBD2
CDR3 protein: CASSGSQEGDNEKLFF; CDR3 DNA: TGTGCCAGCAGTGGTTCGCAGGAGGGTGATAATGAAAAACTGTTTTTT; J gene: TRBJ1-4; V gene: TRBV2; CDR3 length: 16; clone size: few; D gene: -
CDR3 protein: CASSLFLAGVDEQFF; CDR3 DNA: TGTGCCAGCAGCTTGTTCCTAGCGGGAGTCGATGAGCAGTTCTTC; J gene: TRBJ2-1; V gene: TRBV5-8; CDR3 length: 15; clone size: -; D gene: TRBD2
CDR3 protein: CASSAQRAGGSYNEQFF; CDR3 DNA: TGTGCCAGCAGTGCACAGCGGGCGGGAGGTTCCTACAATGAGCAGTTCTTC; J gene: TRBJ2-1; V gene: TRBV6-4; CDR3 length: 17; clone size: -; D gene: TRBD2
CDR3 protein: CASSPGQSNTGELFF; CDR3 DNA: TGTGCCAGCTCACCAGGACAGTCGAACACCGGGGAGCTGTTTTTT; J gene: TRBJ2-2; V gene: TRBV18; CDR3 length: 15; clone size: -; D gene: -
CDR3 protein: CASKDKGQINYGYTF; CDR3 DNA: TGTGCCAGCAAAGATAAGGGACAGATTAACTATGGCTACACCTTC; J gene: TRBJ1-2; V gene: TRBV2; CDR3 length: 15; clone size: -; D gene: TRBD1
CDR3 protein: CASSLGDRGLGNTIYF; CDR3 DNA: TGTGCCAGCAGCTTAGGTGACAGGGGGCTCGGAAACACCATATATTTT; J gene: TRBJ1-3; V gene: TRBV7-9; CDR3 length: 16; clone size: -; D gene: TRBD1
CDR3 protein: CASSPLWAGQETQYF; CDR3 DNA: TGTGCCAGCAGCCCCCTGTGGGCAGGACAAGAGACCCAGTACTTC; J gene: TRBJ2-5; V gene: TRBV3-1/TRBV3-2; CDR3 length: 15; clone size: -; D gene: -
CDR3 protein: CAISANPIAGERNTGELFF; CDR3 DNA: TGTGCCATCAGCGCAAACCCGATAGCGGGAGAAAGAAACACCGGGGAGCTGTTTTTT; J gene: TRBJ2-2; V gene: TRBV10-3; CDR3 length: 19; clone size: -; D gene: TRBD2
CDR3 protein: CASSDSNEKLFF; CDR3 DNA: TGCGCCAGCAGTGATAGTAATGAAAAACTGTTTTTT; J gene: TRBJ1-4; V gene: TRBV10-1; CDR3 length: 12; clone size: -; D gene: -
CDR3 protein: CASSSLARAKNIQYF; CDR3 DNA: TGTGCCAGCAGTTCTCTAGCGAGGGCCAAAAACATTCAGTACTTC; J gene: TRBJ2-4; V gene: TRBV27; CDR3 length: 15; clone size: -; D gene: -
CDR3 protein: CASSLEGSAGEQYF; CDR3 DNA: TGCGCCAGCAGCTTGGAGGGATCAGCGGGCGAGCAGTACTTC; J gene: TRBJ2-7; V gene: TRBV5-1; CDR3 length: 14; clone size: -; D gene: -
CDR3 protein: CASSVLSGRPSTDTQYF; CDR3 DNA: TGTGCCAGCAGCGTACTCTCCGGGAGGCCGAGCACAGATACGCAGTATTTT; J gene: TRBJ2-3; V gene: TRBV9; CDR3 length: 17; clone size: -; D gene: TRBD2
CDR3 protein: CASRSGTSGVNEQFF; CDR3 DNA: TGCGCCAGCAGATCCGGGACTAGCGGAGTCAATGAGCAGTTCTTC; J gene: TRBJ2-1; V gene: TRBV5-1; CDR3 length: 15; clone size: -; D gene: TRBD2
CDR3 protein: CASSLVAGGRNEQFF; CDR3 DNA: TGTGCCAGCAGCTTAGTCGCGGGAGGGCGGAATGAGCAGTTCTTC; J gene: TRBJ2-1; V gene: TRBV7-2; CDR3 length: 15; clone size: -; D gene: TRBD2
CDR3 protein: CAISLSGLSTDTQYF; CDR3 DNA: TGTGCCATTAGCCTTAGCGGACTCAGCACAGATACGCAGTATTTT; J gene: TRBJ2-3; V gene: TRBV10-3; CDR3 length: 15; clone size: -; D gene: -
CDR3 protein: CASSLVQITPNTEAFF; CDR3 DNA: TGCGCCAGCAGCTTGGTTCAGATCACCCCGAACACTGAAGCTTTCTTT; J gene: TRBJ1-1; V gene: TRBV5-1; CDR3 length: 16; clone size: -; D gene: -
CDR3 protein: CSVVTGAYEQYF; CDR3 DNA: TGCAGCGTTGTCACAGGGGCCTACGAGCAGTACTTC; J gene: TRBJ2-7; V gene: TRBV29-1; CDR3 length: 12; clone size: -; D gene: TRBD1
CDR3 protein: CASSIGLAGGPAKNIQYF; CDR3 DNA: TGTGCCAGTAGTATCGGACTAGCGGGAGGTCCGGCCAAAAACATTCAGTACTTC; J gene: TRBJ2-4; V gene: TRBV19; CDR3 length: 18; clone size: -; D gene: TRBD2
CDR3 protein: CASSLDGGTNTEAFF; CDR3 DNA: TGTGCCAGCAGTTTAGATGGAGGGACCAACACTGAAGCTTTCTTT; J gene: TRBJ1-1; V gene: TRBV28; CDR3 length: 15; clone size: -; D gene: -
CDR3 protein: CASSQVPSTDTQYF; CDR3 DNA: TGCGCCAGCAGCCAAGTTCCAAGCACAGATACGCAGTATTTT; J gene: TRBJ2-3; V gene: TRBV4-1; CDR3 length: 14; clone size: -; D gene: -
CDR3 protein: CSVVSFHPRYDRTEETQYF; CDR3 DNA: TGCAGCGTTGTCTCCTTCCATCCACGGTACGACAGGACCGAAGAGACCCAGTACTTC; J gene: TRBJ2-5; V gene: TRBV29-1; CDR3 length: 19; clone size: -; D gene: -
CDR3 protein: CASSPGDLDAGELFF; CDR3 DNA: TGTGCCAGCAGTCCAGGGGACCTTGACGCCGGGGAGCTGTTTTTT; J gene: TRBJ2-2; V gene: TRBV28; CDR3 length: 15; clone size: -; D gene: -
CDR3 protein: CASRTGTRAIYYGYTF; CDR3 DNA: TGTGCCAGCAGGACCGGGACTAGGGCTATCTACTATGGCTACACCTTC; J gene: TRBJ1-2; V gene: TRBV11-2; CDR3 length: 16; clone size: -; D gene: -
CDR3 protein: CASSQSAGFLGGDTEAFF; CDR3 DNA: TGTGCCAGCAGCCAATCTGCAGGCTTTCTCGGGGGGGACACTGAAGCTTTCTTT; J gene: TRBJ1-1; V gene: TRBV7-6; CDR3 length: 18; clone size: -; D gene: -
CDR3 protein: CASSEYRGVYEQYF; CDR3 DNA: TGTGCCAGCAGTGAATACAGGGGAGTATACGAGCAGTACTTC; J gene: TRBJ2-7; V gene: TRBV25-1; CDR3 length: 14; clone size: few; D gene: -
CDR3 protein: CASSLDVKWREKSSYNEQFF; CDR3 DNA: TGTGCCAGCAGCTTAGACGTTAAATGGCGGGAGAAGAGCTCCTACAATGAGCAGTTCTTC; J gene: TRBJ2-1; V gene: TRBV11-3; CDR3 length: 20; clone size: -; D gene: TRBD2
CDR3 protein: CASSYQTGNTEAFF; CDR3 DNA: TGCGCCAGCAGCTACCAGACAGGGAACACTGAAGCTTTCTTT; J gene: TRBJ1-1; V gene: TRBV5-1; CDR3 length: 14; clone size: -; D gene: -
CDR3 protein: CASSPEGGAGYGYTF; CDR3 DNA: TGTGCCAGCAGCCCCGAAGGGGGCGCAGGCTATGGCTACACCTTC; J gene: TRBJ1-2; V gene: TRBV7-9; CDR3 length: 15; clone size: -; D gene: TRBD1
CDR3 protein: CASSAWTGHSSTDTQYF; CDR3 DNA: TGTGCCAGCAGCGCCTGGACAGGACATTCTTCCACAGATACGCAGTATTTT; J gene: TRBJ2-3; V gene: TRBV5-6; CDR3 length: 17; clone size: -; D gene: TRBD1
CDR3 protein: CATSDFSIAGADTQYF; CDR3 DNA: TGTGCCACCAGTGATTTCTCGATCGCCGGGGCAGATACGCAGTATTTT; J gene: TRBJ2-3; V gene: TRBV24-1; CDR3 length: 16; clone size: -; D gene: -
CDR3 protein: CASSYSQRGETQYF; CDR3 DNA: TGTGCCAGCAGCTATAGTCAGCGGGGAGAGACCCAGTACTTC; J gene: TRBJ2-5; V gene: TRBV5-4; CDR3 length: 14; clone size: -; D gene: TRBD2
CDR3 protein: CARQSGQGADEQFF; CDR3 DNA: TGTGCCAGACAATCGGGACAGGGGGCCGATGAGCAGTTCTTC; J gene: TRBJ2-1; V gene: TRBV2; CDR3 length: 14; clone size: -; D gene: TRBD1
CDR3 protein: CASSLYSYNEQFF; CDR3 DNA: TGTGCCAGCAGCCTGTACTCCTACAATGAGCAGTTCTTC; J gene: TRBJ2-1; V gene: TRBV5-4; CDR3 length: 13; clone size: -; D gene: -
CDR3 protein: CASSDSGRGNNEQFF; CDR3 DNA: TGCGCCAGCAGTGATAGCGGGAGGGGGAACAATGAGCAGTTCTTC; J gene: TRBJ2-1; V gene: TRBV10-2; CDR3 length: 15; clone size: -; D gene: TRBD2
CDR3 protein: CAIRDWTGENNEQFF; CDR3 DNA: TGTGCCATCAGAGACTGGACAGGGGAGAACAATGAGCAGTTCTTC; J gene: TRBJ2-1; V gene: TRBV10-3; CDR3 length: 15; clone size: -; D gene: TRBD1
CDR3 protein: CASSHLTGSGANVLTF; CDR3 DNA: TGTGCCAGCAGCCACCTAACAGGGTCGGGGGCCAACGTCCTGACTTTC; J gene: TRBJ2-6; V gene: TRBV3-1/TRBV3-2; CDR3 length: 16; clone size: -; D gene: -
CDR3 protein: CAIGQGLTEAFF; CDR3 DNA: TGTGCCATCGGACAGGGTTTAACTGAAGCTTTCTTT; J gene: TRBJ1-1; V gene: TRBV10-3; CDR3 length: 12; clone size: -; D gene: TRBD1
CDR3 protein: CASSLKPLAEYNEQFF; CDR3 DNA: TGTGCCAGCAGCTTAAAGCCCCTAGCGGAGTACAATGAGCAGTTCTTC; J gene: TRBJ2-1; V gene: TRBV7-8; CDR3 length: 16; clone size: -; D gene: TRBD2
CDR3 protein: CASSQGTYNEQFF; CDR3 DNA: TGTGCCAGCAGCCAAGGGACTTACAATGAGCAGTTCTTC; J gene: TRBJ2-1; V gene: TRBV3-1/TRBV3-2; CDR3 length: 13; clone size: -; D gene: -
CDR3 protein: CASSQSTANGRVDTEAFF; CDR3 DNA: TGCGCCAGCAGTCAAAGTACAGCAAACGGTAGAGTCGACACTGAAGCTTTCTTT; J gene: TRBJ1-1; V gene: TRBV23-1; CDR3 length: 18; clone size: few; D gene: -
CDR3 protein: CASSQGQSSNYGYTF; CDR3 DNA: TGCGCCAGCAGCCAAGGACAGAGCTCTAACTATGGCTACACCTTC; J gene: TRBJ1-2; V gene: TRBV4-1; CDR3 length: 15; clone size: -; D gene: -
CDR3 protein: CASSKSRGAYNEQFF; CDR3 DNA: TGTGCCAGCAGTAAGTCTCGCGGCGCCTACAATGAGCAGTTCTTC; J gene: TRBJ2-1; V gene: TRBV2; CDR3 length: 15; clone size: once; D gene: -
CDR3 protein: CASSLSGTGVNSGELFF; CDR3 DNA: TGTGCCAGCAGCTTATCCGGGACAGGGGTAAATTCCGGGGAGCTGTTTTTT; J gene: TRBJ2-2; V gene: TRBV5-5; CDR3 length: 17; clone size: -; D gene: TRBD1
CDR3 protein: CASSLVGGTSQRGAEAFF; CDR3 DNA: TGCGCCAGCAGCTTGGTTGGGGGGACTTCCCAAAGGGGCGCTGAAGCTTTCTTT; J gene: TRBJ1-1; V gene: TRBV5-1; CDR3 length: 18; clone size: -; D gene: -
CDR3 protein: CASSPGQLFWISGNTIYF; CDR3 DNA: TGTGCCAGCTCACCGGGACAGTTATTCTGGATCTCTGGAAACACCATATATTTT; J gene: TRBJ1-3; V gene: TRBV18; CDR3 length: 18; clone size: -; D gene: TRBD1
CDR3 protein: CASSWTSGNPLSQQFF; CDR3 DNA: TGTGCCAGCAGTTGGACTAGCGGGAACCCTCTAAGTCAGCAGTTCTTC; J gene: TRBJ2-1; V gene: TRBV6-5; CDR3 length: 16; clone size: -; D gene: TRBD2
CDR3 protein: CASSIDLSTARGYTF; CDR3 DNA: TGTGCCAGTAGTATAGATCTTTCGACGGCGCGGGGCTACACCTTC; J gene: TRBJ1-2; V gene: TRBV19; CDR3 length: 15; clone size: few; D gene: -
CDR3 protein: CASSPLADEQFF; CDR3 DNA: TGCGCCAGCAGCCCCCTAGCGGATGAGCAGTTCTTC; J gene: TRBJ2-1; V gene: TRBV5-1; CDR3 length: 12; clone size: -; D gene: TRBD2
CDR3 protein: CATSREQGMNTEAFF; CDR3 DNA: TGTGCCACCAGCAGAGAACAGGGGATGAACACTGAAGCTTTCTTT; J gene: TRBJ1-1; V gene: TRBV15; CDR3 length: 15; clone size: -; D gene: TRBD1
CDR3 protein: CASSLWAAQSNQPQHF; CDR3 DNA: TGTGCCAGCAGCTTATGGGCTGCACAGAGCAATCAGCCCCAGCATTTT; J gene: TRBJ1-5; V gene: TRBV5-8; CDR3 length: 16; clone size: -; D gene: -
CDR3 protein: CASSVTSGSSYNEQFF; CDR3 DNA: TGTGCCAGCAGTGTGACTAGCGGGAGCTCCTACAATGAGCAGTTCTTC; J gene: TRBJ2-1; V gene: TRBV28; CDR3 length: 16; clone size: -; D gene: TRBD2
CDR3 protein: CASSPGTGSTDTQYF; CDR3 DNA: TGTGCCAGCAGCCCCGGGACAGGGAGCACAGATACGCAGTATTTT; J gene: TRBJ2-3; V gene: TRBV7-9; CDR3 length: 15; clone size: once; D gene: TRBD1
CDR3 protein: CASRDPARAGQPQHF; CDR3 DNA: TGCGCCAGCCGCGATCCGGCCCGCGCGGGTCAGCCCCAGCATTTT; J gene: TRBJ1-5; V gene: TRBV4-1; CDR3 length: 15; clone size: -; D gene: -
CDR3 protein: CASSEYEGENYGYTF; CDR3 DNA: TGTGCCAGCAGTGAATATGAGGGAGAGAACTATGGCTACACCTTC; J gene: TRBJ1-2; V gene: TRBV25-1; CDR3 length: 15; clone size: -; D gene: -